The clone carrying this T cell receptor beta chain was found a few times. Its matching antigen is unknown. This CDR3 has 13 amino acids. Trimming took off 4 bases at V and 0 bases at J, with 4 bases between the two ends. Germline V CDR1 and CDR2: DFQATT, SNEGSKA (reference sequence). These data belong to a study of identical twins. Study-wide points: Cord blood beta clonotypes present at high abundance carried fewer insertions; no such pattern appeared in memory repertoires. Out-of-frame TCR alpha sharing in monozygotic twins exceeded recombination model predictions.

MiXCR, run by TCRdb on the 5' RACE reads, gives a single entry per CDR3 protein. The table shows 1,800,000 or so distinct CDR3 sequences, with 32% occurring only once. The sequence was collected from a newborn girl in good health. Sequencing was done on a sample of cord blood. The rearrangement joins TRBV20-1 to TRBJ2-6; D unclear. The CDR3 sequence is CSAIFSGANVLTF. The CDR3 bases are TGCAGTGCTATTTTCTCTGGGGCCAACGTCCTGACTTTC.